The next 2 T cell receptor beta chains were all read from a single sample in a study of T cell changes during pregnancy in multiple sclerosis. Only in-frame clones appear in the TCRdb table, and some are missing; sequencing was by immunoSEQ multiplex PCR. This sample has approximately 50,000 clones; roughly 90% occur once, and the top ten carry approximately 0.39%. The sequenced sample was CD4+ T cells from peripheral blood mononuclear cells, obtained after pregnancy. These receptors were obtained from a female donor with multiple sclerosis, enrolled in a pregnancy study.

The chain links TRBV21-1 to TRBJ1-2; the D call in the table, TRBD1, was not verified against the DNA. TRBV21-1 is flagged as a pseudogene. CDR3 length: 15 amino acids. This CDR3 is CASSKVDRGIDGYTF. The CDR3, as DNA: TGTGCCAGCAGCAAAGTCGACAGGGGTATCGATGGCTACACCTTC.

The chain has TRBV11-2 and TRBJ2-2; TRBD1 aligns across 8 bases. V dropped 6 bases and J dropped 4; count of bases not matched to a gene: 10. CDR1 is SGHAT, CDR2 FQNNGV, per germline. CDR3 length equals 16 residues. The CDR3 coding sequence is TGTGCCAGCAGAAGGAGGCAGGGGGCCATCACCGGGGAGCTGTTTTTT. It yields the protein CASRRRQGAITGELFF.